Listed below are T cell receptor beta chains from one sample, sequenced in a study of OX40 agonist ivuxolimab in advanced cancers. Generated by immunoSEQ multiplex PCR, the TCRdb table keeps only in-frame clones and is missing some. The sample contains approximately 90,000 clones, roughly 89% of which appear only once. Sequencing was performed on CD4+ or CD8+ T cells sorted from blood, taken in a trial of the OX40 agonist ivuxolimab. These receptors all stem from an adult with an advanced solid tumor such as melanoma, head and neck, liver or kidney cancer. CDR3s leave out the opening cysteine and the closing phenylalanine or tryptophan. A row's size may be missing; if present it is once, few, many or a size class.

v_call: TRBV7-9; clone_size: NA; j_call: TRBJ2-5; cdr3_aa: ASSLLDFGTGDH
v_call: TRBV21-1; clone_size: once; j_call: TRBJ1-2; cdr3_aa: ASSFQGPPYGYT
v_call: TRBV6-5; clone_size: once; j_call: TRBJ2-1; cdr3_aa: ASSYSLLAGAPEQF
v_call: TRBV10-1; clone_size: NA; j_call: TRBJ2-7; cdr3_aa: ASSDGLAGYEQY
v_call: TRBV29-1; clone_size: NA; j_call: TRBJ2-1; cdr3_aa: SVGGAYNEQF
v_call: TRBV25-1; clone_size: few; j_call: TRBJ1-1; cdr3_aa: ASSHVLFTEAF
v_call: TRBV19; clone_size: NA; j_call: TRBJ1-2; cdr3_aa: ASSTGGADYGYT
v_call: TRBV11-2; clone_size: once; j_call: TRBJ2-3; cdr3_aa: ASSSVGSAGPTDTQY
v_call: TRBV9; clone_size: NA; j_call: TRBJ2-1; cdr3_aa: ASSPTWLSDEQF
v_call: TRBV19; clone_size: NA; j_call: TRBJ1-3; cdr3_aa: ASSRSAPGQVQFGNTIY
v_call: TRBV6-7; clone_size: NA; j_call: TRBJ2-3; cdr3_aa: ASSWAVLYSTDTQY
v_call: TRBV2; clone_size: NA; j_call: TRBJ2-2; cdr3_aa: ASGKGVNTGELF
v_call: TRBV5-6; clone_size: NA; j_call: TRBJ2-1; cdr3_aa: ASSSSWGGEQF
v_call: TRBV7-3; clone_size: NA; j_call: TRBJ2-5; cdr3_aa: ASSLEGKGQETQY
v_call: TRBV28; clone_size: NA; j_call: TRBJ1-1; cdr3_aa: ASSFLEGNTEAF
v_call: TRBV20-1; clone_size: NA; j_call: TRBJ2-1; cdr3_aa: SAPGYNEQF
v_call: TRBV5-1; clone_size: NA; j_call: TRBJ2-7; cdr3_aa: ASSLQDLGEQY
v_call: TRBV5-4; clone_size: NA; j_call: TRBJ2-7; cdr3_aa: ASSLTGGPYEQY
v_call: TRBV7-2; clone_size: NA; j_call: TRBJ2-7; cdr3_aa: ASSLGVGEQY
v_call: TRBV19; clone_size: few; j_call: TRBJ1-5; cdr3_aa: ASSIHRDRQPQH
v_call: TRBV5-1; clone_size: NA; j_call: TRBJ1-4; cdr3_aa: ASSVTGPTNEKLF
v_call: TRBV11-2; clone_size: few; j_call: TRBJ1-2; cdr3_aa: ASSQNTGQV
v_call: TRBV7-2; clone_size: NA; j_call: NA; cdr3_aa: ASSLQGWSEQY
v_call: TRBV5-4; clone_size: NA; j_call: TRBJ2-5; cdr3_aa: ASSPGLKETQY
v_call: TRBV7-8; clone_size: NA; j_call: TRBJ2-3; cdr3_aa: ASSLRGGRDSTDTQY
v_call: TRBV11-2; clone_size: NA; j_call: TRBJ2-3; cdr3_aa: ASSRLATSTDTQY
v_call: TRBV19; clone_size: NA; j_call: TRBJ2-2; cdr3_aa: AIHSGTANTGELF
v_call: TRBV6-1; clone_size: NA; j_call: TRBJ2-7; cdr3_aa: ASSELGLGVAGSYEQY
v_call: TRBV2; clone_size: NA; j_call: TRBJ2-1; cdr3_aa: ASSGLAYNEQF
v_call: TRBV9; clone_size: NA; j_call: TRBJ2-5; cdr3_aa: ASSPTSSETQY
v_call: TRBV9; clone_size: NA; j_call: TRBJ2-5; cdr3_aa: ASSDPEVAGPETQY
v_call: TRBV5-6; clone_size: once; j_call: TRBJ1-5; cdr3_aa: ASSLRVLNQPQH
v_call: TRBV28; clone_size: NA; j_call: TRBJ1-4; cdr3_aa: ASSFLGAGEKLF
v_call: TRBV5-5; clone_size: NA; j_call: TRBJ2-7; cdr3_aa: ASSFPGEQY
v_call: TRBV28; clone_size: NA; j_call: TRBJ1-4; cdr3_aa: ASKGSTNEKLF
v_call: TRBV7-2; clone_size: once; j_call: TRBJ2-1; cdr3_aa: ASSGRVAYNEQF
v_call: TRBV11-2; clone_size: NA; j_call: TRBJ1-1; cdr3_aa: ASSFAEMNTEAF
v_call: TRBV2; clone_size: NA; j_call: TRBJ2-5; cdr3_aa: ASIKDRAETQY
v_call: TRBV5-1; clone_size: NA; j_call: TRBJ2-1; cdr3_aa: ASSLGIAVGNEQF
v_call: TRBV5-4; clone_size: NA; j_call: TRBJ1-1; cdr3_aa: ASSSTNTEAF
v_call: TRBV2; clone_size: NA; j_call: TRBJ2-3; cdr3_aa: ASSGGSETQY
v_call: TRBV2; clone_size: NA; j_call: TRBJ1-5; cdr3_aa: ASSLTSSGGNQPQH
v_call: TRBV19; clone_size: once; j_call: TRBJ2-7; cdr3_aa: ASSGQGAEQY
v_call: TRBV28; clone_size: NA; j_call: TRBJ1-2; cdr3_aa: ASSWETLDNYGYT
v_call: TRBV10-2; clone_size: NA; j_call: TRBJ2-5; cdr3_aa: ASSPGDRATD
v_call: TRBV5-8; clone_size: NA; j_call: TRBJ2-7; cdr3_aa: ASSLGWSSYEQY
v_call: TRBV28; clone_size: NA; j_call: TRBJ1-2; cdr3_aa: ASSSGNLDYGYT
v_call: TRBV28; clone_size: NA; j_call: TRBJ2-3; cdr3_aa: ASSAYGASTDTQY
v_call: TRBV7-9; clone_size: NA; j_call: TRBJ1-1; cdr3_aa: ASSLMATTDGF
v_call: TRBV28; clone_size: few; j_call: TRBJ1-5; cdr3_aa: ASGGTPDQPQH
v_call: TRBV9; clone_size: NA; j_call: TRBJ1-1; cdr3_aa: ASSEDPRTEAF
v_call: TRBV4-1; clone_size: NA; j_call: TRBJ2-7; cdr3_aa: ASSPGALAGGREQY
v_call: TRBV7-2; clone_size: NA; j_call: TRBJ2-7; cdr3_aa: ASSLEGVGEQY
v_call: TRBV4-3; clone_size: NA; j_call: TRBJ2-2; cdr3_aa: ASSPFSGELF
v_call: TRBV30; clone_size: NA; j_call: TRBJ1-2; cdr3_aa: AWSPGAYGYT
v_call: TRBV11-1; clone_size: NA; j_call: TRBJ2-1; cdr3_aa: ASSHLPARNEQF
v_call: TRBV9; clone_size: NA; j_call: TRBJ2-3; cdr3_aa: ASSVGPANTQY
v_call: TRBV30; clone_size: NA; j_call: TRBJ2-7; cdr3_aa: AWSVEGPYEQY
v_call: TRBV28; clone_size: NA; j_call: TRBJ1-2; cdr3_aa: ASSPPEAGYGYT
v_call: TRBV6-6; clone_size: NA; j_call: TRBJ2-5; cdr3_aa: ASSYSSRSQY